This TCR beta chain was captured in a study of blood T cell repertoires in COVID-19. On the study more broadly: Specimens from acute and convalescent COVID-19 originated in the United States, Italy and Spain.

This CDR3 contains 17 residues. Germline V gene sequence: CDR1 LGHDT, CDR2 YNNKEL (reference sequence). The V end was cut by 6 bases, the J end by 0 bases, with 17 bases between. Clones were sequenced by immunoSEQ multiplex PCR, and TCRdb holds only the in-frame ones, with some missing. The table records 35,000 to 45,000 clones, 86% of them present only once. The origin of this receptor is a man aged 70-80 years with acute or convalescent COVID-19. This sequence joins TRBV3-1 (or the pseudogene TRBV3-2) and TRBJ1-4; weak D call: TRBD1 (5 bases). The specimen was peripheral blood. The CDR3 reads CASRGADTSATNEKLFF. The CDR3 DNA is TGTGCCAGCAGAGGGGCGGACACCTCTGCAACTAATGAAAAACTGTTTTTT.